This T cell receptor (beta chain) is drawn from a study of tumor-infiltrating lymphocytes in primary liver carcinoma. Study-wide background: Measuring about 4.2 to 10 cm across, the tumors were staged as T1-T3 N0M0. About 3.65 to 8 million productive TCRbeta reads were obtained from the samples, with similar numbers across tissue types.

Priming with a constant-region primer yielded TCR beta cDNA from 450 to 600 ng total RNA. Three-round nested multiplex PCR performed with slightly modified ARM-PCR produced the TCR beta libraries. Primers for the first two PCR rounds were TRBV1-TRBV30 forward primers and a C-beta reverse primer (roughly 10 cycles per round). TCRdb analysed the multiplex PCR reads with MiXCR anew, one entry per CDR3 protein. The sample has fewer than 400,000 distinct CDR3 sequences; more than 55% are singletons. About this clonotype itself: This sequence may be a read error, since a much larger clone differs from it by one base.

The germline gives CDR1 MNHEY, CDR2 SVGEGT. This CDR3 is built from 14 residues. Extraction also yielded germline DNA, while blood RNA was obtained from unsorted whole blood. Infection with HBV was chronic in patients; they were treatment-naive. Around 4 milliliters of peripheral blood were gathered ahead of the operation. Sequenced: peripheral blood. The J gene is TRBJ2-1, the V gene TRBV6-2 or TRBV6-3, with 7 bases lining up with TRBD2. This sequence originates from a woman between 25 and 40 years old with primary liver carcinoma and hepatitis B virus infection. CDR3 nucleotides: TGTGCCAGCAGTTACCCCTCCGGGGGGAATGAGCGGTTCTTC. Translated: CASSYPSGGNERFF.